The 20 T cell receptor beta chains below were found in one sample sequenced in a study of human T cells and chemical hapten exposure. TCRdb reprocessed the RACE reads with MiXCR, giving one entry per CDR3 protein. The sample comprises about 140,000 distinct CDR3 sequences, 12% of which are singletons, and under 1.5% rests with the top ten. Time point described: patch test 2, 6 weeks after DPC sensitization. Noted treatment: therapeutic diphenylcyclopropenone sensitization with weekly scalp DPC. The sequencing used whole blood, collected in connection with sensitization to the hapten diphenylcyclopropenone (DPC). These receptors all come from a woman aged 45-59 years with alopecia areata. Some clones in this sample may be carry-over from other donors' samples.

This clonotype was found many times. One end of the junction does not line up with germline, which may come from a read error. The gene calls are TRBV20-1 and TRBJ2-7; D is unclear. Germline CDR1 is DFQATT and CDR2 is SNEGSKA (reference sequence). The CDR3 has 12 amino acids. The CDR3 nucleotides read TGCAGTGCTAGAGACCCGGTTGGGCCTTGTCCCTTC. Residues: CSARDPVGPCPF.

This clonotype was counted a few times. V is TRBV29-1 and J is TRBJ2-7, with D perhaps given as TRBD1 or TRBD2 (5 bases each). Germline assignment: CDR1 SQVTM and CDR2 ANQGSEA. V was pared by 4 bases and J by 2 bases, with 6 bases between. The CDR3 runs to 11 residues. The CDR3 here is CSVGDPYEQYF. CDR3 in DNA: TGCAGCGTTGGGGACCCCTACGAGCAGTACTTC.

The table lists this clonotype with many counts. The DNA for the CDR3 is TGTGCCAGCAGCCAGCGGGCCACGGACATTCAGTACTTC. Its protein product is CASSQRATDIQYF. This rearrangement joins TRBV11-3 to TRBJ2-4; the D gene is possibly TRBD2 (6 bases). Trimming removed 5 bases from V and 8 bases from J, with 13 bases in between. CDR3 length: 13 amino acids. Germline loops: CDR1 SGHNT, CDR2 YENEEA.

The chain links TRBV9 to TRBJ2-7, with 7 positions matching TRBD1. This CDR3 comprises 14 residues. The V segment lost 3 bases and the J segment 0 bases; nucleotides outside the gene matches: 3. The germline V gene encodes CDR1 SGDLS and CDR2 YYNGEE. DNA for the CDR3: TGTGCCAGCAGCGAACAGGGGAGCTCCTACGAGCAGTACTTC. This gives the protein CASSEQGSSYEQYF. Full variable domain (remainder filled in from reference TRBV9 and TRBJ2-7): DSGVTQTPKHLITATGQRVTLRCSPRSGDLSVYWYQQSLDQGLQFLIQYYNGEERAKGNILERFSAQQFPDLHSELNLSSLELGDSALYFCASSEQGSSYEQYFGPGTRLTVT.

V is TRBV5-6 and J is TRBJ2-7, with D hard to call. CDR1 SGHDT and CDR2 YYEEEE come from the germline V gene. The CDR3 has 17 amino acids. Trimming took 2 bases from V and 0 from J, leaving 18 bases between them. CDR3 sequence reads: CASSLRSSDPGSYEQYF. In nucleotides, the CDR3 is TGTGCCAGCAGCTTAAGGAGCTCAGACCCGGGCTCCTACGAGCAGTACTTC.

This clonotype came up many times. This chain links TRBV28 with TRBJ2-3; tentatively, D is TRBD1 (6 bases). Trimming took 6 bases from V and 11 from J, leaving 18 bases between them. Germline loops: CDR1 MDHEN, CDR2 SYDVKM. This CDR3 comprises 13 residues. The CDR3 protein is CASRMDSGIEQYF. CDR3 bases: TGTGCCAGCAGGATGGACAGTGGGATTGAGCAGTATTTT.

This clonotype has a handful of counts. The V gene is TRBV30, the J gene TRBJ1-1; D not resolved. V was clipped by 4 bases and J by 2 bases, with 23 bases between them. CDR1 is GTSNPN, CDR2 SVGIG, per germline (reference sequence). This CDR3 is built from 17 residues. The CDR3 nucleotides are TGTGCCTGGATGCCACCCCGAGGTGGTCGGGTAAACACTGAAGCTTTCTTT. Protein: CAWMPPRGGRVNTEAFF.

The chain is built from TRBV7-6 and TRBJ2-3; D uncertain. V was clipped by 9 bases and J by 2 bases, with 15 bases between them. Germline lookup yields CDR1 SGHVS and CDR2 FNYEAQ. CDR3 length: 14 residues. The DNA for the CDR3 is TGTGCCAGTACGGACGGACCGTCCACAGATACGCAGTATTTT. Translated: CASTDGPSTDTQYF.

In its sample, this clonotype was seen a few times. V and J are TRBV18 and TRBJ2-3; 9 bases align to TRBD1. This CDR3 is 15 amino acids long. In germline, CDR1 is KGHSH, CDR2 LQKENI. The junction had 7 bases not matched to a gene; V was cut back by 6 bases and J by 3 bases. The DNA of the CDR3 is TGTGCCAGCTCCCCAAAGACAGGGGGGACAGATACGCAGTATTTT. Its translation: CASSPKTGGTDTQYF.

This clonotype was detected only a few times. The rearrangement links TRBV20-1 to TRBJ2-5, with D tentatively TRBD2 (6 bases). CDR3 length equals 15 residues. V gave up 1 base and J gave up 3 bases, with 15 bases separating them. Germline assignment: CDR1 DFQATT and CDR2 SNEGSKA (reference sequence). CDR3 DNA: TGCAGTGCTAGAGGGTGGGGGACTCATGAAGAGACCCAGTACTTC. Amino acids: CSARGWGTHEETQYF.

A note on this clonotype: Because it lacks the conserved phenylalanine or tryptophan at the end, this CDR3 is likely a read error. The chain combines TRBV11-2 with TRBJ1-5; D is unclear. The CDR3 runs to 15 residues. Trimming took off 5 bases at V and 1 base at J, with 12 bases between the two ends. Germline V gene sequence: CDR1 SGHAT, CDR2 FQNNGV. In nucleotides, the CDR3 is TGTGCCAGCAGCGGAAGGGAGCGGAGCAATCAGCCCCAGCATATT. This codes for CASSGRERSNQPQHI.

This clonotype was seen ten or more times. V is TRBV10-2 and J is TRBJ1-4; 9 nucleotides line up with TRBD1. The V and J ends lost 7 bases and 8 bases, in that order; junction bases with no gene match: 11. The CDR3 is 15 residues long. Germline V gene sequence: CDR1 WSHSY, CDR2 SAAADI. The CDR3 here is CASTKLQGADEKLFF. CDR3 coding DNA: TGCGCCAGCACCAAACTACAGGGGGCGGACGAAAAACTGTTTTTT.

The sample holds many counts of this clonotype. DNA for the CDR3: TGCAGTGCAAGGGGGGGGGCGGTCACTGAAGCTTTCTTT. Translated, it gives CSARGGAVTEAFF. V usage is TRBV20-1 and J usage is TRBJ1-1; D may be TRBD1 (6 bases). Germline lookup yields CDR1 DFQATT and CDR2 SNEGSKA (reference sequence). The CDR3 is 13 residues long. The V gene lost 6 bases and the J gene lost 4 bases, with 15 bases spanning the gap.

This clonotype was seen many times. The chain links TRBV6-2 or TRBV6-3 to TRBJ2-6; TRBD1 matches at 10 bases. This CDR3 is 17 amino acids long. The trim removed 5 bases at V and 0 bases at J, leaving 4 bases unmatched. The V gene's germline CDR1 is MNHEY and CDR2 SVGEGT. CDR3 sequence reads: CASSPRTGGSGANVLTF. CDR3 DNA sequence: TGTGCCAGCAGTCCCCGGACAGGGGGCTCTGGGGCCAACGTCCTGACTTTC.

This clonotype was picked up a small number of times. This chain uses TRBV5-6 with TRBJ2-1; D perhaps matches TRBD1 (5 bases). The CDR3 has 13 amino acids. The germline CDR1 and CDR2 sequences are SGHDT and YYEEEE. Between the trimmed V and J ends, which lost 2 bases and 12 bases, there was a span of 15 bases. The CDR3 sequence is CASSFRQGKGQFF. The CDR3 DNA reads as TGTGCCAGCAGCTTCAGGCAGGGAAAGGGGCAGTTCTTC.

This clonotype was seen ten or more times. V and J are TRBV5-1 and TRBJ2-2; TRBD1 might be the D (6 bases). Germline CDR1 reads SGHRS; CDR2 reads YFSETQ. V lost 4 bases and J lost 0, with 10 bases in between. The CDR3 covers 15 residues. This CDR3 reads CASSPGHANTGELFF. The CDR3 nucleotides read TGCGCCAGCAGCCCGGGACACGCGAACACCGGGGAGCTGTTTTTT.

The chain recombines TRBV18 with TRBJ2-7; TRBD2 agrees at 12 bases. This CDR3 comprises 14 residues. The V gene end was trimmed by 6 bases and the J gene end by 3 bases; junction bases not matched to a gene: 3. Germline V lookup: CDR1 KGHSH, CDR2 LQKENI. CDR3 region: CASSQGLAGYEQYF. The CDR3 coding sequence is TGTGCCAGCTCCCAGGGACTAGCGGGCTACGAGCAGTACTTC.

The chain employs TRBV28 and TRBJ2-7; a weak D match, TRBD1 (5 bases). The CDR3 length is 12 residues. V shed 5 bases and J shed 6 bases, with 11 bases lying between them. Germline V gene lookup returns CDR1 MDHEN and CDR2 SYDVKM. The CDR3 nucleotides are TGTGCCAGCAGTCCCAGGGTGACCGAGCAGTACTTC. This encodes CASSPRVTEQYF.

The table lists this clonotype with many counts. The chain links TRBV11-3 to TRBJ2-7, with D perhaps TRBD1 or TRBD2 (5 bases each). This CDR3 is built from 16 residues. The V gene lost 3 bases and the J gene lost 0 bases, with 15 bases spanning the gap. CDR1 is SGHNT and CDR2 is YENEEA in the germline V gene. The chain's CDR3 is CASSFPGAESSYEQYF. The CDR3 DNA sequence: TGTGCCAGCAGCTTCCCCGGGGCGGAGAGCTCCTACGAGCAGTACTTC.

This clonotype has a count of ten or more. The junction departs from germline at one end; a sequencing error may be responsible. The rearrangement uses TRBV7-7 and TRBJ1-1; no clear D gene. CDR1 and CDR2 from the germline V gene are SSHAT and FNYEAQ (reference sequence). The CDR3 is 13 residues long. Here the CDR3 DNA reads TGTGCTAGCAGCTTAGGGCAGTACACTGAAGCTTTCTTT. It encodes CASSLGQYTEAFF.